One sample yielded the 10 T cell receptor beta chains listed below, sequenced in a study of cytomegalovirus exposure and HLA in healthy donors. 13 Jbeta primers and 60 Vbeta primers were used for the PCR. Sequencing used immunoSEQ multiplex PCR; TCRdb keeps in-frame clones, though not all of them. This table has over 100,000 clones, 69% appearing once. Specimen: PBMCs. All receptors derive from a woman in her 70s in good health and CMV-seropositive.

The chain uses TRBV9 and TRBJ2-3, with TRBD2 identical over 7 bases. Germline trimming cut 1 base from V and 2 bases from J; bases unmatched to any gene: 4. Looked up from germline, CDR1 is SGDLS and CDR2 is YYNGEE. CDR3 length: 15 amino acids. CDR3: CASSVRAGVTDTQYF. The CDR3 DNA is TGTGCCAGCAGCGTAAGGGCGGGGGTCACAGATACGCAGTATTTT.

CDR3 coding DNA: TGTGCCAGCAGCCGGGGACACCAGAACACCGGGGAGCTGTTTTTT. It is translated as CASSRGHQNTGELFF. The chain uses TRBV7-9 and TRBJ2-2; tentatively, D is TRBD1 (6 bases). CDR1 is SEHNR, CDR2 FQNEAQ, per germline (reference sequence). The CDR3 has 15 amino acids. Trimming left V 5 bases short and J 1 base short, with 11 bases between.

The V gene is TRBV2, the J gene TRBJ1-3; a weak D match, TRBD1 (5 bases). The CDR3 runs to 15 residues. Trimming left V 4 bases short and J 0 bases short, with 10 bases between. CDR1 and CDR2 (germline): SNHLY, FYNNEI. CDR3 nucleotides: TGTGCCAGCAGTGTAGGACAAGGCTCTGGAAACACCATATATTTT. Residues: CASSVGQGSGNTIYF.

This clone was counted between two and nine times. CDR3 bases: TGTGCCAGCAGTGCCCTGACAGGTGGGAATGAAAAACTGTTTTTT. Protein product: CASSALTGGNEKLFF. The rearrangement joins TRBV6-5 to TRBJ1-4; a weak D match, TRBD1 (6 bases). The germline CDR1 and CDR2 sequences are MNHEY and SVGAGI. V was cut by 5 bases and J by 5 bases, with 15 bases left in between. The CDR3 extends over 15 amino acids.

As concerns this clone: Relative to the germline gene, one junction end is altered; a read error may explain this. The genes are TRBV25-1 and TRBJ1-6, with D maybe TRBD1 (6 bases). Germline V gene lookup returns CDR1 MGHDK and CDR2 SYGVNS. This CDR3 is built from 14 residues. The CDR3 here is CASGDDRQSSPLHF. CDR3 nucleotide sequence: TGTGCCAGCGGTGACGACAGGCAGAGTTCACCCCTCCACTTT. Complete variable domain (other parts from reference TRBV25-1 and TRBJ1-6): EADIYQTPRYLVIGTGKKITLECSQTMGHDKMYWYQQDPGMELHLIHYSYGVNSTEKGDLSSESTVSRIRTEHFPLTLESARPSHTSQYLCASGDDRQSSPLHFGNGTRLTVT.

V and J are TRBV5-1 and TRBJ1-2; 9 bases map to TRBD1. Germline V gene lookup returns CDR1 SGHRS and CDR2 YFSETQ. V was pared by 4 bases and J by 4 bases, with 17 bases of the junction left unmatched. The CDR3 is 18 amino acids. The CDR3 sequence: CASSRTGTGNSGSYGYTF. The CDR3 nucleotides read TGCGCCAGCAGCCGAACCGGGACAGGGAATAGTGGGAGCTATGGCTACACCTTC.

There are a few counts of this clone. The chain couples TRBV19 to TRBJ1-1, with 7 bases identical to TRBD1. V lost 5 bases, J lost 13 bases, and 7 bases stayed unmatched. In germline, CDR1 is LNHDA, CDR2 SQIVND (reference sequence). The CDR3 runs 11 residues. The CDR3 DNA follows: TGTGCCAGTAGTGTACAGGGGCCGCATTTCTTT. This translates into CASSVQGPHFF. Based on the CDR3 plus reference TRBV19 and TRBJ1-1, the full variable domain is DGGITQSPKYLFRKEGQNVTLSCEQNLNHDAMYWYRQDPGQGLRLIYYSQIVNDFQKGDIAEGYSVSREKKESFPLTVTSAQKNPTAFYLCASSVQGPHFFGQGTRLTVV.

This sequence joins TRBV20-1 and TRBJ2-1; the D gene is possibly TRBD2 (5 bases). The V and J ends lost 6 bases and 3 bases respectively, with 6 bases between them. CDR1 and CDR2 (germline): DFQATT, SNEGSKA (reference sequence). The CDR3 contains 11 residues. CDR3 sequence reads: CSAEGYNEQFF. CDR3 DNA sequence: TGCAGTGCCGAGGGCTACAATGAGCAGTTCTTC.

V gene TRBV10-2 combines with J gene TRBJ1-2; TRBD1 might be the D (6 bases). Germline V CDR1 and CDR2: WSHSY, SAAADI. CDR3 length: 14 amino acids. The V end was cut by 3 bases, the J end by 7 bases, with 15 bases between. Here the CDR3 reads CASSEWGGGSGYTF. CDR3 coding DNA: TGCGCCAGCAGTGAATGGGGGGGCGGATCTGGCTACACCTTC.

V gene TRBV5-1 combines with J gene TRBJ2-2; TRBD2 agrees at 11 bases. The ends lost 4 bases at V and 4 bases at J; junction bases unmatched: 6. CDR3 length: 16 residues. Per germline, CDR1 SGHRS and CDR2 YFSETQ. In nucleotides, the CDR3 is TGCGCCAGCAGCCCGGGACTAGCGGCCTCCACCGGGGAGCTGTTTTTT. Residues: CASSPGLAASTGELFF. Together with reference TRBV5-1 and TRBJ2-2, the CDR3 gives the full variable domain: KAGVTQTPRYLIKTRGQQVTLSCSPISGHRSVSWYQQTPGQGLQFLFEYFSETQRNKGNFPGRFSGRQFSNSRSEMNVSTLELGDSALYLCASSPGLAASTGELFFGEGSRLTVL.